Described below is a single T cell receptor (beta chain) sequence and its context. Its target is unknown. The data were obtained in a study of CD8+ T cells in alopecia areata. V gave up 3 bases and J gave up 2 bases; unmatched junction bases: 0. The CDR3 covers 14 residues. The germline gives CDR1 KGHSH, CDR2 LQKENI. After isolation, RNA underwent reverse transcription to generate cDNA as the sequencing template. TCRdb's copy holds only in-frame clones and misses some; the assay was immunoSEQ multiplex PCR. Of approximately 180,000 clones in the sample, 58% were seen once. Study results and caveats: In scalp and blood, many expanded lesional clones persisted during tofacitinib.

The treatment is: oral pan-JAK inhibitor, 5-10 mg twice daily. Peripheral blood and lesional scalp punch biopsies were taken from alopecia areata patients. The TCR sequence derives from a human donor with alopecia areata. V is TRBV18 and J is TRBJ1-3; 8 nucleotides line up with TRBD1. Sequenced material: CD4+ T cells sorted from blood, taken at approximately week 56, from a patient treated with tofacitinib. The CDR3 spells CASSPGQAGNTIYF. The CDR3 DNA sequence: TGTGCCAGCTCACCGGGACAGGCTGGAAACACCATATATTTT.